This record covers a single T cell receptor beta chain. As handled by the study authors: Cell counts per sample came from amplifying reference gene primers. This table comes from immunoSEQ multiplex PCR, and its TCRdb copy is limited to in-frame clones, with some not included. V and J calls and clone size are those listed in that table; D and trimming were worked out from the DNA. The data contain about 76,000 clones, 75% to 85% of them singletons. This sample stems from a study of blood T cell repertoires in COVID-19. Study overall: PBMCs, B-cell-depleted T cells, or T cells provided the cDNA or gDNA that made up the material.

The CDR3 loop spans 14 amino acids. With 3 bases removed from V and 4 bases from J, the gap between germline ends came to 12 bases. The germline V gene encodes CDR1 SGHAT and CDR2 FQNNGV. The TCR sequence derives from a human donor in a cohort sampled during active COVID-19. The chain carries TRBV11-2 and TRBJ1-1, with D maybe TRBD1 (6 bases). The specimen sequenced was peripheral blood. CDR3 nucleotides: TGTGCCAGCAGCTTGAACAGGGTTGGCACTGAAGCTTTCTTT. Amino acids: CASSLNRVGTEAFF.